What follows are 15 T cell receptor beta chains derived from one specimen sequenced in a study of cytomegalovirus exposure and HLA in healthy donors (dated by TCRdb to about 2017). Preparation of the library involved the immunoSEQ multiplex PCR assay. A mixture of 60 forward primers for TCR Vbeta segments and 13 reverse primers for TCR Jbeta segments was used in the multiplex PCR. The table was pulled from immuneACCESS by TCRdb, which kept in-frame rearrangements only. Such tables lose some clones; where checked, under half of the loss comes from unresolved V genes, and the rest has no known cause. In this sample the table shows 60,000 to 85,000 clones, about four fifths of which occur a single time. 3.4% of the sample is taken by the ten largest. The sequencing input was PBMCs. The source of these receptors is a man in his forties in good health and CMV-seronegative.

The V gene is TRBV30, the J gene TRBJ2-1; the match to TRBD1 covers 10 bases. The CDR3 is made up of 14 amino acids. Germline CDR1 is GTSNPN and CDR2 is SVGIG (reference sequence). J lost 7 bases, V lost 4 bases, and 7 bases had no gene match. The CDR3 loop is CAWTTGGFRNEQFF. DNA of the CDR3: TGTGCCTGGACGACAGGGGGCTTTCGGAATGAGCAGTTCTTC. The entire variable domain, with the rest obtained from reference TRBV30 and TRBJ2-1, is as follows: SQTIHQWPATLVQPVGSPLSLECTVEGTSNPNLYWYRQAAGRGLQLLFYSVGIGQISSEVPQNLSASRPQDRQFILSSKKLLLSDSGFYLCAWTTGGFRNEQFFGPGTRLTVL.

The J gene is TRBJ2-3, the V gene TRBV4-2, with a tentative D call TRBD1 (5 bases). The CDR3 runs 14 residues. CDR1 and CDR2 from the germline V gene are LGHNA and YNFKEQ. Between the trimmed V and J ends, which lost 0 bases and 3 bases, there was a span of 7 bases. In DNA, the CDR3 is TGTGCCAGCAGCCAAGACTCAGGGACAGATACGCAGTATTTT. Its protein product is CASSQDSGTDTQYF.

The rearrangement joins TRBV30 to TRBJ1-5, with 10 bases identical to TRBD1. V shed 2 bases, J shed 5 bases, and the junction held 3 bases outside the gene matches. Germline V gene data show CDR1 as GTSNPN and CDR2 as SVGIG (reference sequence). CDR3 length: 14 amino acids. In DNA, the CDR3 is TGTGCCTGGAGTCTCGGGACAGGGGATCAGCCCCAGCATTTT. This translates into CAWSLGTGDQPQHF.

This clone was seen more than once but under ten times. The V and J genes are TRBV14 and TRBJ2-7; D is uncertain. V lost 2 bases, J lost 2 bases, and 7 bases lay in between. This CDR3 is 13 amino acids long. Germline loops: CDR1 SGHDN, CDR2 FVKESK. CDR3 DNA sequence: TGTGCCAGCAGCCAACACGGTCCCTACGAGCAGTACTTC. Its translation: CASSQHGPYEQYF.

This clone was seen a few times. The chain carries TRBV5-5 and TRBJ1-1, with 7 bases identical to TRBD1. The trim removed 5 bases at V and 1 base at J, leaving 5 bases unmatched. This CDR3 has 14 residues. The germline CDR1 and CDR2 sequences are SGHKS and YYEKEE (reference sequence). CDR3 protein: CASRFSGGNTEAFF. The CDR3 region has the DNA TGTGCCAGCAGATTTTCAGGGGGGAACACTGAAGCTTTCTTT. Complete variable domain (other parts from reference TRBV5-5 and TRBJ1-1): DAGVTQSPTHLIKTRGQQVTLRCSPISGHKSVSWYQQVLGQGPQFIFQYYEKEERGRGNFPDRFSARQFPNYSSELNVNALLLGDSALYLCASRFSGGNTEAFFGQGTRLTVV.

The chain recombines TRBV19 with TRBJ1-5; D unresolved. This CDR3 spans 16 amino acids. The germline CDR1 and CDR2 sequences are LNHDA and SQIVND (reference sequence). V lost 7 bases, J lost 3 bases, and 19 bases lay in between. The CDR3, as DNA: TGTGCCAGTATCAGTCGCCCTAGAGCAATCAATCAGCCCCAGCATTTT. The encoded protein is CASISRPRAINQPQHF.

The chain is built from TRBV10-3 and TRBJ2-3; 14 nucleotides align to TRBD2. The germline V gene has CDR1 ENHRY and CDR2 SYGVKD. J lost 4 bases, V lost 6 bases, and 12 bases had no gene match. This CDR3 contains 18 residues. The CDR3 loop is CAIRSGTSGGDRADTQYF. In DNA form, the CDR3 reads TGTGCCATCAGGAGCGGGACTAGCGGGGGTGACCGGGCAGATACGCAGTATTTT.

The chain is built from TRBV28 and TRBJ2-2, with TRBD1 matching 8 bases. Trimming at V came to 4 bases and at J to 5 bases, leaving 6 bases not matched to a gene. Germline V CDR1 and CDR2: MDHEN, SYDVKM. This CDR3 region has 15 residues. The CDR3 coding sequence is TGTGCCAGCAGTTCCCAGGGGGCGCGAACCGGGGAGCTGTTTTTT. This codes for CASSSQGARTGELFF.

This clone has only a few counts. The chain employs TRBV6-6 and TRBJ1-1; D is ambiguous. Germline V CDR1 and CDR2: MNHNY, SVGAGI (reference sequence). The CDR3 length is 16 residues. The V gene lost 0 bases and the J gene lost 1 base, with 12 bases spanning the gap. The DNA for the CDR3 is TGTGCCAGCAGTTACTCGACGCCGCCGGGGAACACTGAAGCTTTCTTT. Amino acid sequence: CASSYSTPPGNTEAFF.

This chain connects TRBV18 to TRBJ1-2; D gene ambiguous. The V and J ends lost 10 bases and 11 bases respectively, with 14 bases between them. The V gene's germline CDR1 is KGHSH and CDR2 LQKENI. This CDR3 is built from 10 residues. The CDR3 protein is CATFSEGYTF. In DNA, the CDR3 is TGTGCCACCTTCTCTGAGGGATACACCTTC.

This clone was seen once. The chain joins TRBV10-1 to TRBJ1-4; 7 nucleotides match TRBD1. The germline V gene encodes CDR1 WNHNN and CDR2 SYGVQD (reference sequence). With V trimmed by 5 bases and J by 3 bases, 3 bases remained unmatched. The CDR3 extends over 14 amino acids. For the CDR3, the DNA is TGCGCCAGCAGTCGACAGGGCCCTAATGAAAAACTGTTTTTT. This translates into CASSRQGPNEKLFF.

The chain employs TRBV7-9 and TRBJ2-7; no clear D. The CDR3 is made up of 12 amino acids. Germline CDR1 SEHNR, CDR2 FQNEAQ (reference sequence). V lost 1 base to trimming and J lost 4 bases, with 5 bases between them. The CDR3 here is CASSLVPYEQYF. In DNA form, the CDR3 reads TGTGCCAGCAGCTTAGTTCCATACGAGCAGTACTTC.

The chain joins TRBV28 to TRBJ1-2; D perhaps matches TRBD1 (5 bases). V lost 3 bases, J lost 4 bases, and 12 bases lay in between. The germline CDR1 and CDR2 sequences are MDHEN and SYDVKM. The CDR3 contains 14 residues. Here the CDR3 reads CASSFTGDRYGYTF. CDR3 bases: TGTGCCAGCAGTTTTACGGGGGATCGCTATGGCTACACCTTC.

The chain is built from TRBV2 and TRBJ2-5; 8 bases match TRBD1. V was clipped by 7 bases and J by 5 bases; unmatched bases: 9. CDR3 size: 14 residues. Germline CDR1 reads SNHLY; CDR2 reads FYNNEI. This chain's CDR3 is CASNQAGGRETQYF. In nucleotides, the CDR3 is TGTGCCAGCAATCAGGCAGGGGGCAGGGAGACCCAGTACTTC.

The rearrangement uses TRBV7-3 and TRBJ2-1; no clear D gene. From germline, CDR1 is SGHTA and CDR2 FQGTGA. The CDR3 covers 15 residues. The germline V and J ends were trimmed by 1 base and 2 bases, with 9 bases remaining between them. The CDR3 protein is CASSLNSLAYNEQFF. The CDR3 DNA reads as TGTGCCAGCAGCTTAAACAGCCTGGCCTACAATGAGCAGTTCTTC.